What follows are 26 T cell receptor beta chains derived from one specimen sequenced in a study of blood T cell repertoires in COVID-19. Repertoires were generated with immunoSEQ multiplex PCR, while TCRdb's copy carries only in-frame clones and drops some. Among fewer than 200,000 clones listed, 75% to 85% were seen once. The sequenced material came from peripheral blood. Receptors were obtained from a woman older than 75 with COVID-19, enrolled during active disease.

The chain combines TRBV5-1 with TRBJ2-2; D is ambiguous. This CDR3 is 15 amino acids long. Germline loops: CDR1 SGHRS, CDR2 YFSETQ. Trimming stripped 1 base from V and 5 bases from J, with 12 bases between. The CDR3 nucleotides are TGCGCCAGCAGCTTGCAATCGTCGACAACCGGGGAGCTGTTTTTT. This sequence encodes CASSLQSSTTGELFF.

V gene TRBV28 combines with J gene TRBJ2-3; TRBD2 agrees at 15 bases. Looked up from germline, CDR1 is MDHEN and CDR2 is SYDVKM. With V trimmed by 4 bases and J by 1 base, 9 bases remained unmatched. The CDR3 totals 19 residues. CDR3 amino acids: CASSSAGLAGGGGTDTQYF. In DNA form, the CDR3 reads TGTGCCAGCAGTTCCGCGGGACTAGCGGGGGGAGGGGGCACAGATACGCAGTATTTT. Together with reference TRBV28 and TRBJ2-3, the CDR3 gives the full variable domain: DVKVTQSSRYLVKRTGEKVFLECVQDMDHENMFWYRQDPGLGLRLIYFSYDVKMKEKGDIPEGYSVSREKKERFSLILESASTNQTSMYLCASSSAGLAGGGGTDTQYFGPGTRLTVL.

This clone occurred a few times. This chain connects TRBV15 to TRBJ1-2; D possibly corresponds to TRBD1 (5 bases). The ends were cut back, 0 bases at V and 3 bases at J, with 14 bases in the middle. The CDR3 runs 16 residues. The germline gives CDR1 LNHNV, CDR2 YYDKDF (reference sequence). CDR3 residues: CATSRDRLQGDYGYTF. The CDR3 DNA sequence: TGTGCCACCAGCAGAGATCGCCTCCAAGGGGACTATGGCTACACCTTC.

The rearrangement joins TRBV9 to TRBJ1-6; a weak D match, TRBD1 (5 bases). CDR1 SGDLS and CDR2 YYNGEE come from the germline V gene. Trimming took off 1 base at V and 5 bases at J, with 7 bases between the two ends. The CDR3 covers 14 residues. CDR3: CASSVSGNNSPLHF. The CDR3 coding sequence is TGTGCCAGCAGCGTATCAGGGAATAATTCACCCCTCCACTTT.

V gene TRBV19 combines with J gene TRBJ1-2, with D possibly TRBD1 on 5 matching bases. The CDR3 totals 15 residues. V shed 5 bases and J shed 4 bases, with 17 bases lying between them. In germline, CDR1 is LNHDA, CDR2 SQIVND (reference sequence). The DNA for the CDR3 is TGTGCCAGTAGTTCGGGACTCTCAGGCGCCTATGGCTACACCTTC. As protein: CASSSGLSGAYGYTF.

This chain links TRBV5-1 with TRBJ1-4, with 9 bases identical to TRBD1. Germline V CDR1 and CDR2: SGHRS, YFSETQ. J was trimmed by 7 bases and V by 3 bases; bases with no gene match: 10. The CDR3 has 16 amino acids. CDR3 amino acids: CASSSPDRGGGEKLFF. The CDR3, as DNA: TGCGCCAGCAGCTCACCGGACAGGGGCGGTGGTGAAAAACTGTTTTTT.

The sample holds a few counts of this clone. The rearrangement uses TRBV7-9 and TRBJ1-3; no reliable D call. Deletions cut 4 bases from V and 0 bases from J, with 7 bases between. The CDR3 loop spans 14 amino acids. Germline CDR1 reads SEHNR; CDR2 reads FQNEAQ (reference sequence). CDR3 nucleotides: TGTGCCAGCAGCTCTTGGAGCTCTGGAAACACCATATATTTT. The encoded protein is CASSSWSSGNTIYF.

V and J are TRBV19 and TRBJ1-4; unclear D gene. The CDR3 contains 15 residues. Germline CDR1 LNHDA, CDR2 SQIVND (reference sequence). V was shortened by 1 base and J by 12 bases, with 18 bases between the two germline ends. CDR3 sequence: CASSIAERRMRELFF. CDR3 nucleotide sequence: TGTGCCAGTAGTATAGCGGAACGGAGGATGAGGGAACTGTTTTTT. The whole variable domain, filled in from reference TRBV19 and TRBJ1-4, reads DGGITQSPKYLFRKEGQNVTLSCEQNLNHDAMYWYRQDPGQGLRLIYYSQIVNDFQKGDIAEGYSVSREKKESFPLTVTSAQKNPTAFYLCASSIAERRMRELFFGSGTQLSVL.

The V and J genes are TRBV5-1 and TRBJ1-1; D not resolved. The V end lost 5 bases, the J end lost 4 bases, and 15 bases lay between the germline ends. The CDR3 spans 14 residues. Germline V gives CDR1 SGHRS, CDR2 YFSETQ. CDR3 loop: CASREGSMGTEAFF. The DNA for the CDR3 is TGCGCCAGCAGGGAGGGCTCGATGGGCACTGAAGCTTTCTTT.

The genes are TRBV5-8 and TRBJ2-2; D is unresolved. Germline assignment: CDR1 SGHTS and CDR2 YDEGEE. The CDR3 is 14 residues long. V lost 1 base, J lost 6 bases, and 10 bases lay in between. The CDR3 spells CASSLTVRAGELFF. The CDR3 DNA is TGTGCCAGCAGCTTGACCGTTCGCGCCGGGGAGCTGTTTTTT.

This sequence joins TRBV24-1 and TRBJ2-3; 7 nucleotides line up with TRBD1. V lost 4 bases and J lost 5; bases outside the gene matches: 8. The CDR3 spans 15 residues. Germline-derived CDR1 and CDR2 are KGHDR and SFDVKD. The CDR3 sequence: CATSDLTGVGDTQYF. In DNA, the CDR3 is TGTGCCACCAGTGACCTTACAGGGGTAGGAGATACGCAGTATTTT.

CDR3 nucleotide sequence: TGTGCCAGCAGTCCGGGACAGGGCCGCTACACCTTC. Its protein product is CASSPGQGRYTF. This chain uses TRBV6-2 or TRBV6-3 with TRBJ1-2; TRBD1 matches 9 bases. This CDR3 contains 12 residues. Germline assignment: CDR1 MNHEY and CDR2 SVGEGT. Trimming took 5 bases from V and 9 from J; bases not matched to a gene: 4.

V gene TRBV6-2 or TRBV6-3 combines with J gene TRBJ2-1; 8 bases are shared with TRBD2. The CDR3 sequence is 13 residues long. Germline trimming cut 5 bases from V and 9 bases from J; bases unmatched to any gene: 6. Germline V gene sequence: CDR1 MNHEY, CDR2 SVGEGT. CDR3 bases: TGTGCCAGCAGTCGAAGCGGGGGCAGTGAGCAGTTCTTC. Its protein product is CASSRSGGSEQFF.

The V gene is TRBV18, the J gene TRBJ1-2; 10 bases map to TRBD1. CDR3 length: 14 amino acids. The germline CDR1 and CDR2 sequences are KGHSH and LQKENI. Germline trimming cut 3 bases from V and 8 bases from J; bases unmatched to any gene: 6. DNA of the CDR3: TGTGCCAGCTCACCGAGACAGGGGGCGGAGGGCTACACCTTC. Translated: CASSPRQGAEGYTF. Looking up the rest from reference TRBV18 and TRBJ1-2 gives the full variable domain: NAGVMQNPRHLVRRRGQEARLRCSPMKGHSHVYWYRQLPEEGLKFMVYLQKENIIDESGMPKERFSAEFPKEGPSILRIQQVVRGDSAAYFCASSPRQGAEGYTFGSGTRLTVV.

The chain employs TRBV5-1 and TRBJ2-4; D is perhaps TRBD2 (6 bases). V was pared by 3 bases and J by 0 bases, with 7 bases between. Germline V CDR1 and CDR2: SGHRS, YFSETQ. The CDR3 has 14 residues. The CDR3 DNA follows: TGCGCCAGCAGCTCGGGACTAGCCAAAAACATTCAGTACTTC. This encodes CASSSGLAKNIQYF.

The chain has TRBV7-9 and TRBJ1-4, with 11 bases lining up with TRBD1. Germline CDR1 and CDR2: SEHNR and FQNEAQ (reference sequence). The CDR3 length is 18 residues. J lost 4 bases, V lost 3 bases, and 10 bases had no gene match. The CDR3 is CASSFVVGQGGFNEKLFF. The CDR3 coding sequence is TGTGCCAGCAGCTTTGTTGTGGGACAGGGGGGCTTTAATGAAAAACTGTTTTTT.

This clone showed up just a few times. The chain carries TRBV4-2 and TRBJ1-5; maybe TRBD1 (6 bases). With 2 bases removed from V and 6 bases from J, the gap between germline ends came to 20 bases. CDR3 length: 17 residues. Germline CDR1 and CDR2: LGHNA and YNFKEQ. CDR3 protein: CASSQPLGAGGGQPQHF. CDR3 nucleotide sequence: TGTGCCAGCAGCCAACCTCTAGGCGCGGGGGGCGGTCAGCCCCAGCATTTT.

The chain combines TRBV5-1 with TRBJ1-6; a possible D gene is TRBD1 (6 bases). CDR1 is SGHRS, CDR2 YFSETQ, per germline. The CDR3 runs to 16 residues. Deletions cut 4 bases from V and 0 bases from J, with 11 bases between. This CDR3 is CASSLLDSSYNSPLHF. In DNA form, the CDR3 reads TGCGCCAGCAGCCTCCTGGACAGCTCCTATAATTCACCCCTCCACTTT.

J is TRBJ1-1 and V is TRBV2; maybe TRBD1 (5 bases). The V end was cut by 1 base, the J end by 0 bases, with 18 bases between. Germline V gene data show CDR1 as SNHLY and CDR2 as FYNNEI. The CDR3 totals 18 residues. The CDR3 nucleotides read TGTGCCAGCAGTGAAGTTTACTCCCCCCGGGGGTTGAACACTGAAGCTTTCTTT. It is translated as CASSEVYSPRGLNTEAFF.

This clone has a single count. This CDR3 is CASSYDRGYGYTF. The CDR3 DNA is TGTGCCAGCAGTTACGACAGGGGTTATGGCTACACCTTC. V and J are TRBV6-5 and TRBJ1-2, with 8 nucleotides matching TRBD1. The CDR3 sequence is 13 residues long. CDR1 is MNHEY, CDR2 SVGAGI, per germline. V lost 2 bases and J lost 5; bases outside the gene matches: 1.

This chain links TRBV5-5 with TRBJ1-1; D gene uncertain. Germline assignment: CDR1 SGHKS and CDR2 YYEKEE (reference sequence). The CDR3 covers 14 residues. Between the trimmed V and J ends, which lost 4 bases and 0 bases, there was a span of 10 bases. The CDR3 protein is CASSPRSVNTEAFF. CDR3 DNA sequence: TGTGCCAGCAGCCCCCGTTCTGTGAACACTGAAGCTTTCTTT.

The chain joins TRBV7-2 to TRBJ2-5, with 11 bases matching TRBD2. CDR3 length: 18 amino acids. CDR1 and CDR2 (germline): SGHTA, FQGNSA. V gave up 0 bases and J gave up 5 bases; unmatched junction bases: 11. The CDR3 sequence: CASSLALVAGGIGETQYF. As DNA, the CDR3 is TGTGCCAGCAGCTTAGCGCTGGTAGCGGGAGGGATCGGGGAGACCCAGTACTTC.

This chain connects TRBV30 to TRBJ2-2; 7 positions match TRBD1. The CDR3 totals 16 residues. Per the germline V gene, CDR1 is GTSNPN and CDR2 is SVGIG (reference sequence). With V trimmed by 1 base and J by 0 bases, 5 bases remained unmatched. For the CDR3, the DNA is TGTGCCTGGAGTGGACAGGGCGGGTCGAACACCGGGGAGCTGTTTTTT. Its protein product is CAWSGQGGSNTGELFF.

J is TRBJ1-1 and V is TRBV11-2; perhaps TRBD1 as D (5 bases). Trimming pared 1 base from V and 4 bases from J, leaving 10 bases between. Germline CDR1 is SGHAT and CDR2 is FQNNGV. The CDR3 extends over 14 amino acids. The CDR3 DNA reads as TGTGCCAGCAGCTTAGGCAGGGTAGGCACTGAAGCTTTCTTT. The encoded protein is CASSLGRVGTEAFF.

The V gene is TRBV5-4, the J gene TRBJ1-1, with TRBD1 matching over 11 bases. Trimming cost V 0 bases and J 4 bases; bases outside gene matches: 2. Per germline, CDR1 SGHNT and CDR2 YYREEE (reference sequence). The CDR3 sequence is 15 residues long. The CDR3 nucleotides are TGTGCCAGCAGCTTGGGTGGGACAGGGGGCACTGAAGCTTTCTTT. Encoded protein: CASSLGGTGGTEAFF.

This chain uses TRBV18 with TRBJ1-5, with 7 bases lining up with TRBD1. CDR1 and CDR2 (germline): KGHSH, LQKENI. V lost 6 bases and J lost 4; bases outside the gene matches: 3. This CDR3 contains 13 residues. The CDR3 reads CASSLDRNQPQHF. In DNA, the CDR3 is TGTGCCAGCTCCCTGGACAGGAATCAGCCCCAGCATTTT.